This T cell receptor beta chain stems from a study of molecular identifiers for immune sequencing clone quantification. TCRdb independently ran MiXCR on the PCR reads; one entry per CDR3 protein. The table shows about 630,000 distinct CDR3 sequences, with less than 30% occurring only once. Trimming cost V 3 bases and J 8 bases, with 24 bases left between them. Germline lookup yields CDR1 DFQATT and CDR2 SNEGSKA (reference sequence). This CDR3 is 16 amino acids long. The J gene is TRBJ2-3, the V gene TRBV20-1, with a weak D call TRBD2 (7 bases). The sequence was obtained from a human donor in good health. Some libraries in this study had Jurkat cell RNA spiked in. The sample consisted of naive CD8+ T cells from blood, with Jurkat cell RNA spiked in. As for subset: FACS-sorted CD8+CD4-CCR7+CD45RA+ naive T cells. The CDR3: CSARVRGGGPVGTQYF. Here the CDR3 DNA reads TGCAGTGCTAGGGTCAGAGGGGGAGGGCCGGTAGGTACGCAGTATTTT.